One sample yielded the 10 T cell receptor beta chains listed below, sequenced in a study of metastatic and nonmetastatic thyroid tumors. No patient received treatment before thyroid surgery. TCRdb redid the clone calls on the PCR reads using MiXCR. Of 45,000 to 65,000 clones listed, around a sixth were seen once; the top ten hold approximately 3%. Specimen: blood. These receptors all stem from a female donor with papillary thyroid cancer or a benign thyroid nodule (not recorded which). Some clones in this sample may be carry-over from other donors' samples.

This clone was detected ten times or more. The V and J genes are TRBV28 and TRBJ1-1, with 10 positions matching TRBD1. The CDR3 is made up of 16 amino acids. Germline CDR1 reads MDHEN; CDR2 reads SYDVKM. The V and J ends lost 5 bases and 4 bases, in that order; junction bases with no gene match: 10. The CDR3 region is CASSMWTGGRPTEAFF. The CDR3 DNA follows: TGTGCCAGCAGTATGTGGACAGGGGGTCGGCCCACTGAAGCTTTCTTT.

Only one count was recorded for this clone. The genes are TRBV5-1 and TRBJ2-7; D gene uncertain. Germline CDR1 SGHRS, CDR2 YFSETQ. The CDR3 totals 16 residues. Trimming stripped 4 bases from V and 2 bases from J, with 19 bases between. The CDR3 DNA reads TGCGCCAGCAGCAAATGTTCCCCACAGTGGGCCTACGAGCAGTACTTC. This sequence encodes CASSKCSPQWAYEQYF.

The chain employs TRBV30 and TRBJ2-7; TRBD2 matches 10 bases. The CDR3 spans 11 residues. Looked up from germline, CDR1 is GTSNPN and CDR2 is SVGIG (reference sequence). The CDR3 nucleotides read TGTGGGGCTAGCGGGAGCTACGAGCAGTACTTC. Amino acids: CGASGSYEQYF.

This chain joins TRBV30 and TRBJ1-2; D remains ambiguous. The CDR3 is made up of 12 amino acids. Germline CDR1 is GTSNPN and CDR2 is SVGIG (reference sequence). V shed 4 bases and J shed 4 bases, with 10 bases lying between them. CDR3 protein: CAWTGGPYGYTF. CDR3 coding DNA: TGTGCCTGGACTGGCGGGCCCTATGGCTACACCTTC. The full variable domain, rest sourced from reference TRBV30 and TRBJ1-2, is SQTIHQWPATLVQPVGSPLSLECTVEGTSNPNLYWYRQAAGRGLQLLFYSVGIGQISSEVPQNLSASRPQDRQFILSSKKLLLSDSGFYLCAWTGGPYGYTFGSGTRLTVV.

The chain carries TRBV28 and TRBJ2-1; TRBD2 matches at 11 bases. CDR1 is MDHEN and CDR2 is SYDVKM in the germline V gene. The CDR3 consists of 19 residues. V was pared by 6 bases and J by 6 bases, with 19 bases of the junction left unmatched. CDR3 DNA sequence: TGTGCCAGCAGCCAATCGGGACTAGCGGTTGGGGGGGAACTCAATGAGCAGTTCTTC. Translated: CASSQSGLAVGGELNEQFF.

The V gene is TRBV7-3, the J gene TRBJ2-1; a weak D match, TRBD2 (5 bases). Germline V gene data show CDR1 as SGHTA and CDR2 as FQGTGA. V was pared by 5 bases and J by 7 bases, with 15 bases between. There are 14 residues in the CDR3. The CDR3, as DNA: TGTGCCAGCAGCCAAGTTACTAGTGGGAATGAGCAGTTCTTC. Translation: CASSQVTSGNEQFF.

The V call is TRBV6-1, the J call TRBJ1-1; D gene uncertain. Trimming took 6 bases from V and 8 from J, leaving 13 bases between them. The CDR3 runs 12 residues. The germline gives CDR1 MNHNS, CDR2 SASEGT. CDR3 sequence: CASSPPTFEAFF. The CDR3 DNA is TGTGCCAGCAGCCCCCCGACATTCGAAGCTTTCTTT.

In its sample, this clone ranks as medium-sized (0.01 to 0.1%). The V and J genes are TRBV6-1 and TRBJ1-6, with 11 nucleotides matching TRBD1. This CDR3 has 15 amino acids. Germline loops: CDR1 MNHNS, CDR2 SASEGT. Trimming removed 6 bases from V and 10 bases from J; junction bases left unmatched: 8. CDR3 residues: CASSRGQGDRSPLHF. CDR3 DNA sequence: TGTGCCAGCAGCCGGGGACAGGGGGACCGATCACCCCTCCACTTT.

The genes are TRBV28 and TRBJ2-1; possibly TRBD2 for D (6 bases). Trimming removed 2 bases at V and 5 bases at J, with 13 bases between. The CDR3 consists of 15 residues. Germline lookup yields CDR1 MDHEN and CDR2 SYDVKM. The CDR3 spells CASSLGRGRHNEQFF. CDR3 coding DNA: TGTGCCAGCAGTTTAGGGCGGGGACGACACAATGAGCAGTTCTTC.

The sample holds many counts of this clone. The V call is TRBV18, the J call TRBJ1-4; perhaps TRBD1 as D (6 bases). V dropped 4 bases and J dropped 3 bases, with 12 bases sitting between them. Germline values: CDR1 KGHSH, CDR2 LQKENI. The CDR3 loop spans 15 amino acids. Here the CDR3 DNA reads TGTGCCAGCTCACAACAGGGTCCGGCTAATGAAAAACTGTTTTTT. Translation gives CASSQQGPANEKLFF.